One and the same sample provided the 19 T cell receptor beta chains below, sequenced in a study of human T cells and chemical hapten exposure. Each CDR3 protein gets one entry after TCRdb re-called the RACE reads with MiXCR. The sample contains about 42,000 distinct CDR3 sequences, around 12% of which appear only once. Time point meaning: pre-sensitization, week 0. Treatment denoted: therapeutic diphenylcyclopropenone sensitization with weekly scalp DPC. Source: whole blood, taken in connection with sensitization to the hapten diphenylcyclopropenone (DPC). These receptors came from a woman aged 25-40 years with alopecia areata. Some clones in this sample may be carry-over from other donors' samples.

This clonotype was observed a few times. CDR3 loop: CASSQESRGYNEQFF. The DNA of the CDR3 is TGTGCCAGCAGCCAAGAATCCCGGGGTTACAATGAGCAGTTCTTC. The chain combines TRBV4-2 with TRBJ2-1; D perhaps matches TRBD2 (5 bases). Germline V gene sequence: CDR1 LGHNA, CDR2 YNFKEQ. The CDR3 loop spans 15 amino acids. V lost 0 bases, J lost 4 bases, and 10 bases lay in between.

This clonotype came up many times. The CDR3 region has the DNA TGTGCCAGCAGCCAAGCACGGGACGCGCGGGCCAACGTCCTGACTTTC. Protein: CASSQARDARANVLTF. The chain employs TRBV4-2 and TRBJ2-6; D is perhaps TRBD1 or TRBD2 (5 bases each). Per germline, CDR1 LGHNA and CDR2 YNFKEQ. Trimming took 1 base from V and 5 from J, leaving 12 bases between them. CDR3 length: 16 residues.

The V gene is TRBV7-3, the J gene TRBJ2-1; D not certain. The germline V and J ends were trimmed by 2 bases and 9 bases, with 14 bases remaining between them. Germline assignment: CDR1 SGHTA and CDR2 FQGTGA. The CDR3 has 14 residues. This CDR3 is CASSLVVSHGEQFF. CDR3 nucleotide sequence: TGTGCCAGCAGCTTAGTTGTCAGTCACGGTGAGCAGTTCTTC.

This clonotype was recorded at least ten times. J is TRBJ1-1 and V is TRBV6-2 or TRBV6-3; D is undetermined. The CDR3 totals 16 residues. V dropped 2 bases and J dropped 0 bases, with 13 bases sitting between them. The V gene's germline CDR1 is MNHEY and CDR2 SVGEGT. The CDR3 protein is CASSYLAGKVNTEAFF. CDR3 in DNA: TGTGCCAGCAGTTACCTGGCAGGAAAGGTGAACACTGAAGCTTTCTTT.

V and J are TRBV5-5 and TRBJ1-5, with D unresolved. Trimming cost V 1 base and J 2 bases, with 7 bases left between them. Germline CDR1 SGHKS, CDR2 YYEKEE (reference sequence). CDR3 length: 14 residues. For the CDR3, the DNA is TGTGCCAGCAGCTTGCCGGAGGGCAATCAGCCCCAGCATTTT. As protein: CASSLPEGNQPQHF. The full variable domain, rest sourced from reference TRBV5-5 and TRBJ1-5, is DAGVTQSPTHLIKTRGQQVTLRCSPISGHKSVSWYQQVLGQGPQFIFQYYEKEERGRGNFPDRFSARQFPNYSSELNVNALLLGDSALYLCASSLPEGNQPQHFGDGTRLSIL.

This clonotype was recorded at least ten times. This rearrangement joins TRBV20-1 to TRBJ2-5, with TRBD2 matching 10 bases. The CDR3 contains 13 residues. With 5 bases clipped from V and 9 bases from J, the junction kept 9 bases outside the gene matches. Germline V lookup: CDR1 DFQATT, CDR2 SNEGSKA (reference sequence). CDR3: CSAPGVAGGPQYF. The CDR3 DNA sequence: TGCAGTGCTCCCGGGGTAGCGGGAGGCCCCCAGTACTTC.

The sample holds many counts of this clonotype. This chain uses TRBV11-2 with TRBJ1-1, with a tentative D call TRBD1 (5 bases). The CDR3 runs 15 residues. Between the trimmed V and J ends, which lost 3 bases and 1 base, there was a span of 12 bases. The V gene's germline CDR1 is SGHAT and CDR2 FQNNGV. The DNA of the CDR3 is TGTGCCAGCAGCTTCGATCCCGGGACGAACACTGAAGCTTTCTTT. Translated: CASSFDPGTNTEAFF.

The chain recombines TRBV4-3 with TRBJ2-3; 10 nucleotides agree with TRBD2. This CDR3 spans 15 amino acids. Germline V gene data show CDR1 as LGHNA and CDR2 as YSLEER. Germline trimming cut 3 bases from V and 5 bases from J; bases unmatched to any gene: 5. Here the CDR3 reads CASSHLAGAEDTQYF. In DNA, the CDR3 is TGCGCCAGCAGCCACCTAGCGGGAGCGGAAGATACGCAGTATTTT.

This clonotype was seen many times. The rearrangement joins TRBV18 to TRBJ1-1, with 11 bases aligning to TRBD1. This CDR3 is 16 amino acids long. Germline V gives CDR1 KGHSH, CDR2 LQKENI. Germline trimming cut 6 bases from V and 3 bases from J; bases unmatched to any gene: 9. The CDR3 protein is CASSPGQGVRDTEAFF. CDR3 DNA: TGTGCCAGCTCCCCGGGACAGGGGGTCAGAGACACTGAAGCTTTCTTT.

This clonotype was seen ten or more times. CDR3 nucleotides: TGTGCCAGCAGGACTGGGGCGGTGCAGTACTTC. Translating it yields CASRTGAVQYF. V usage is TRBV6-2 or TRBV6-3 and J usage is TRBJ2-7; D possibly corresponds to TRBD1 (5 bases). The CDR3 spans 11 residues. Germline V gives CDR1 MNHEY, CDR2 SVGEGT. Trimming took off 6 bases at V and 9 bases at J, with 12 bases between the two ends.

This chain links TRBV12-3 or TRBV12-4 with TRBJ1-1; D gene unclear. V was shortened by 6 bases and J by 8 bases, with 16 bases between the two germline ends. This CDR3 spans 13 amino acids. The CDR3 here is CASRPSKYREAFF. CDR3 coding DNA: TGTGCCAGCAGGCCCTCGAAATATAGGGAAGCTTTCTTT.

The DNA of the CDR3 is TGTGCCAGCAGCGTCGTAACAGGGCCCGGGTCGACGCAGTATTTT. Amino acids: CASSVVTGPGSTQYF. The rearrangement joins TRBV9 to TRBJ2-3; maybe TRBD1 (6 bases). V gave up 2 bases and J gave up 9 bases, with 19 bases separating them. The CDR3 runs to 15 residues. CDR1 is SGDLS, CDR2 YYNGEE, per germline. The full variable domain, completed using reference TRBV9 and TRBJ2-3, is DSGVTQTPKHLITATGQRVTLRCSPRSGDLSVYWYQQSLDQGLQFLIQYYNGEERAKGNILERFSAQQFPDLHSELNLSSLELGDSALYFCASSVVTGPGSTQYFGPGTRLTVL.

V usage is TRBV20-1 and J usage is TRBJ2-1, with TRBD2 matching 10 bases. The CDR3 is 18 amino acids. Germline CDR1 is DFQATT and CDR2 is SNEGSKA (reference sequence). The trim removed 1 base at V and 9 bases at J, leaving 18 bases unmatched. Written as DNA, the CDR3 is TGCAGTGCTAGAGCCTACACCTCGCTAGCGGGAGATAGGAGTGAGCAGTTCTTC. The encoded protein is CSARAYTSLAGDRSEQFF.

This clonotype was seen more than once but under ten times. The chain has TRBV9 and TRBJ2-1; 13 bases fit TRBD2. Per the germline V gene, CDR1 is SGDLS and CDR2 is YYNGEE. The CDR3 has 16 residues. The V gene end was trimmed by 4 bases and the J gene end by 8 bases; junction bases not matched to a gene: 9. Written as DNA, the CDR3 is TGTGCCAGCAGCACAAGACTAGCGGGAGGTGATGATGAGCAGTTCTTC. This codes for CASSTRLAGGDDEQFF.

This clonotype was picked up many times. This chain links TRBV29-1 with TRBJ2-1; D uncertain. CDR1 is SQVTM and CDR2 is ANQGSEA in the germline V gene. This CDR3 has 14 residues. V lost 5 bases and J lost 3, with 14 bases in between. CDR3 sequence: CSVLSGGNYNEQFF. The CDR3 nucleotides are TGCAGCGTTCTTTCGGGCGGAAACTACAATGAGCAGTTCTTC.

This clonotype was found a few times. The chain uses TRBV6-5 and TRBJ1-6; D unresolved. V was pared by 5 bases and J by 10 bases, with 12 bases between. The CDR3 consists of 13 residues. Germline loops: CDR1 MNHEY, CDR2 SVGAGI. DNA for the CDR3: TGTGCCAGCAGTAACCCACCCGCGTCACCCCTCCACTTT. Translated: CASSNPPASPLHF.

This clonotype was counted only a few times. The junction departs from germline at one end; a sequencing error may be responsible. CDR3 DNA: TGCGACAGCAGCTTACTAGCGGGAGGTCCCGCGTGGGAGCAGTACTTC. Translation gives CDSSLLAGGPAWEQYF. The chain uses TRBV5-1 and TRBJ2-7; 12 positions match TRBD2. This CDR3 has 16 amino acids. CDR1 and CDR2 from the germline V gene are SGHRS and YFSETQ.

This clonotype was recorded a few times. V usage is TRBV7-2 and J usage is TRBJ1-3; D remains ambiguous. Trimming pared 0 bases from V and 0 bases from J, leaving 9 bases between. The length of the CDR3 is 16 residues. Looked up from germline, CDR1 is SGHTA and CDR2 is FQGNSA. Written as DNA, the CDR3 is TGTGCCAGCAGCTTAGCAGTCCGGTCCTCTGGAAACACCATATATTTT. Translated: CASSLAVRSSGNTIYF.

This chain links TRBV6-5 with TRBJ2-1, with D perhaps TRBD1 (5 bases). Germline CDR1 and CDR2: MNHEY and SVGAGI. The length of the CDR3 is 13 residues. V shed 6 bases and J shed 12 bases, with 18 bases lying between them. The DNA for the CDR3 is TGTGCCAGCAGGGGTTGGGGCAAACCGGGGCAGTTCTTC. This translates into CASRGWGKPGQFF.